The entry below describes one T cell receptor beta chain. The sample belongs to a study of blood T cell repertoires in COVID-19. Background on the study: Nucleic acid was either cDNA or gDNA, and it came from T cells, B-cell-depleted T cells, or PBMCs.

There are 14 residues in the CDR3. CDR1 SGDLS and CDR2 YYNGEE come from the germline V gene. Losses at the gene ends were 7 bases for V and 5 bases for J; bases not matched to a gene: 8. Some clones are missing from TCRdb's copy, which holds only in-frame ones; the method was immunoSEQ multiplex PCR. The sample contains over 250,000 clones, more than 70% of which appear only once. Input material: peripheral blood. The V call is TRBV9, the J call TRBJ2-2; TRBD2 agrees at 7 bases. This TCR was sampled from a woman aged 35 to 49 who had recovered from COVID-19. CDR3 protein: CASGSAGETGELFF. The CDR3, as DNA: TGTGCCAGCGGGTCGGCGGGGGAAACCGGGGAGCTGTTTTTT.